The source of this T cell receptor beta chain is a study of T cell clonality in common variable immunodeficiency. TCRdb keeps only in-frame clones here, not all; method: immunoSEQ multiplex PCR. Listed for the sample are tens of thousands of clones, none seen a single time. As for this clone: Its cognate antigen is unknown.

Broader study findings: Compared with healthy controls, CVID subjects showed increased TCRbeta clonality, mostly in about a third. Compared with controls, CVID subjects had fewer shared TCRbeta clones.

The sequence derives from a person aged 18 to 70 in good health. The sequenced sample was peripheral blood mononuclear cells.

Partial CDR3 DNA: TGTGCCAGCAGCTTAGTGGCTTCTGGAAACACC. It encodes CASSLVASGNT. The full CDR3 protein is CASSLVASGNTIYF. The chain joins TRBV11-2 to TRBJ1-3; D call uncertain. The read comes to an end 3 residues before the CDR3 does, leaving the germline J gene to fill in the end. Germline CDR1 SGHAT, CDR2 FQNNGV. Trimming took off 1 base at V and 1 base at J, with 5 bases between the two ends. CDR3 length: 14 residues.